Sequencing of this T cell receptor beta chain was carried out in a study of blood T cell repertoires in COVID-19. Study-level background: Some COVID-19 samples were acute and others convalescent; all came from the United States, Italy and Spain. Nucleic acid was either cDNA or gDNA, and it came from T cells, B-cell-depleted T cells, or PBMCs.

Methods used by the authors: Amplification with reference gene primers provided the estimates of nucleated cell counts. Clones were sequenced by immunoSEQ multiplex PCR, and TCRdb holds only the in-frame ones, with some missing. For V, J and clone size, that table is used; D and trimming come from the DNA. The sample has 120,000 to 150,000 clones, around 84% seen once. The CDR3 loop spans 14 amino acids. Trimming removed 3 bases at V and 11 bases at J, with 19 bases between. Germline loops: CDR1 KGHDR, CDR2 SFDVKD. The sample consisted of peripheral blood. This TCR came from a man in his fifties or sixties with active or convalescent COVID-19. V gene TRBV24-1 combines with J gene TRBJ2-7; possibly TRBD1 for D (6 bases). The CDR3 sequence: CATSDGTSLGEEYF. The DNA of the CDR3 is TGTGCCACCAGTGATGGGACAAGTTTAGGGGAAGAGTACTTC.